These 19 T cell receptor beta chains share one sample of origin, sequenced in a study of blood T cell repertoires in COVID-19. Clones were read by immunoSEQ multiplex PCR, and TCRdb kept only the in-frame ones, dropping some. The sample lists about 300,000 clones; about 90% were seen once. Sequencing used PBMCs or T cells enriched from blood (not recorded which). The receptor source for this set is a woman in her 30s who had recovered from COVID-19.

The V call is TRBV3-1 (or the pseudogene TRBV3-2), the J call TRBJ2-3, with TRBD2 as a possible D gene (5 bases). The V end lost 3 bases, the J end lost 8 bases, and 18 bases lay between the germline ends. Germline CDR1 LGHDT, CDR2 YNNKEL (reference sequence). This CDR3 has 15 residues. CDR3 coding DNA: TGTGCCAGCAGCCAGGAACCACTAGGGATAGGTACGCAGTATTTT. It specifies CASSQEPLGIGTQYF.

The chain recombines TRBV9 with TRBJ1-2; TRBD1 aligns across 7 bases. Germline-derived CDR1 and CDR2 are SGDLS and YYNGEE. The trim removed 3 bases at V and 2 bases at J, leaving 4 bases unmatched. CDR3 length: 14 residues. CDR3 nucleotide sequence: TGTGCCAGCAGCGGGGACAGTTGGAACTATGGCTACACCTTC. This encodes CASSGDSWNYGYTF.

The chain combines TRBV3-1 (or the pseudogene TRBV3-2) with TRBJ2-2, with D perhaps TRBD1 (5 bases). Trimming cost V 10 bases and J 6 bases, with 12 bases left between them. In germline, CDR1 is LGHDT, CDR2 YNNKEL (reference sequence). The CDR3 is 12 amino acids. The CDR3 spells CATSLRAGELFF. DNA of the CDR3: TGTGCCACTTCGCTCAGGGCCGGGGAGCTGTTTTTT.

The chain carries TRBV3-1 (or the pseudogene TRBV3-2) and TRBJ1-4; D ambiguous. Trimming left V 1 base short and J 8 bases short, with 11 bases between. In germline, CDR1 is LGHDT, CDR2 YNNKEL (reference sequence). The CDR3 is made up of 14 amino acids. CDR3 sequence (DNA): TGTGCCAGCAGCCAAGTGCGGGGATCCGAAAAACTGTTTTTT. Translating gives CASSQVRGSEKLFF.

The rearrangement joins TRBV2 to TRBJ1-2; D is unclear. The germline gives CDR1 SNHLY, CDR2 FYNNEI. This CDR3 contains 13 residues. The V end was cut by 8 bases, the J end by 7 bases, with 17 bases between. The CDR3 reads CASGPTWAFGYTF. For the CDR3, the DNA is TGTGCCAGCGGCCCGACGTGGGCCTTTGGCTACACCTTC. The variable domain in full, with the rest retrieved from reference TRBV2 and TRBJ1-2, is EPEVTQTPSHQVTQMGQEVILRCVPISNHLYFYWYRQILGQKVEFLVSFYNNEISEKSEIFDDQFSVERPDGSNFTLKIRSTKLEDSAMYFCASGPTWAFGYTFGSGTRLTVV.

This clone was counted many times. The V and J genes are TRBV30 and TRBJ1-4; 8 positions agree with TRBD1. V lost 3 bases and J lost 4; bases outside the gene matches: 7. This CDR3 region has 15 residues. CDR1 is GTSNPN, CDR2 SVGIG, per germline (reference sequence). The CDR3 sequence is CAWRPRTGFNEKLFF. CDR3 DNA sequence: TGTGCCTGGAGGCCTAGGACAGGGTTTAATGAAAAACTGTTTTTT.

This clone appeared a few times. The rearrangement uses TRBV5-1 and TRBJ2-1; D unclear. V lost 4 bases to trimming and J lost 5 bases, with 10 bases between them. The CDR3 is 13 amino acids. Germline V CDR1 and CDR2: SGHRS, YFSETQ. In DNA, the CDR3 is TGCGCCAGCAGCCGTAACTTGGACAATGAGCAGTTCTTC. It is translated as CASSRNLDNEQFF.

This rearrangement joins TRBV5-1 to TRBJ2-7; no clear D gene. The CDR3 extends over 13 amino acids. Germline-derived CDR1 and CDR2 are SGHRS and YFSETQ. V lost 4 bases and J lost 0, with 8 bases in between. The CDR3 sequence: CASSPLNSYEQYF. CDR3 bases: TGCGCCAGCAGCCCACTCAACTCCTACGAGCAGTACTTC. Full variable domain (rest looked up from reference TRBV5-1 and TRBJ2-7): KAGVTQTPRYLIKTRGQQVTLSCSPISGHRSVSWYQQTPGQGLQFLFEYFSETQRNKGNFPGRFSGRQFSNSRSEMNVSTLELGDSALYLCASSPLNSYEQYFGPGTRLTVT.

This chain connects TRBV30 to TRBJ1-2; TRBD1 agrees at 7 bases. The CDR3 runs to 13 residues. In germline, CDR1 is GTSNPN, CDR2 SVGIG (reference sequence). The V segment lost 2 bases and the J segment 2 bases; nucleotides outside the gene matches: 2. The chain's CDR3 is CAWSPQGNYGYTF. CDR3 nucleotides: TGTGCCTGGAGTCCACAGGGGAACTATGGCTACACCTTC.

This clone has a handful of counts. The chain carries TRBV27 and TRBJ2-1; D is uncertain. CDR1 is MNHEY, CDR2 SMNVEV, per germline (reference sequence). V lost 5 bases and J lost 8, with 10 bases in between. The CDR3 is 12 residues long. This CDR3 reads CASSGRLYEQFF. The CDR3 DNA reads as TGTGCCAGCAGTGGAAGACTCTATGAGCAGTTCTTC.

The J gene is TRBJ1-1, the V gene TRBV4-1; tentatively, D is TRBD1 (6 bases). This CDR3 is built from 15 residues. The V gene's germline CDR1 is MGHRA and CDR2 YSYEKL. Trimming removed 4 bases at V and 2 bases at J, with 14 bases between. The CDR3 is CASSRIQGLNTEAFF. CDR3 coding DNA: TGCGCCAGCAGCCGAATACAGGGCCTTAACACTGAAGCTTTCTTT.

The rearrangement uses TRBV5-4 and TRBJ2-3; D gene unclear. Trimming removed 0 bases at V and 1 base at J, with 6 bases between. Germline CDR1 SGHNT, CDR2 YYREEE (reference sequence). CDR3 length: 14 residues. CDR3 region: CASSLALRTDTQYF. In DNA, the CDR3 is TGTGCCAGCAGCTTGGCCCTCCGCACAGATACGCAGTATTTT.

The genes are TRBV4-2 and TRBJ2-4; 9 nucleotides align to TRBD1. Germline CDR1 LGHNA, CDR2 YNFKEQ. The CDR3 extends over 17 amino acids. The V segment lost 0 bases and the J segment 3 bases; nucleotides outside the gene matches: 6. CDR3 region: CASSQDWGQGDKNIQYF. CDR3 DNA: TGTGCCAGCAGCCAAGATTGGGGACAGGGAGACAAAAACATTCAGTACTTC.

The chain carries TRBV7-2 and TRBJ1-5; D ambiguous. V shed 3 bases and J shed 2 bases, with 8 bases lying between them. CDR1 and CDR2 from the germline V gene are SGHTA and FQGNSA. The CDR3 totals 14 residues. Here the CDR3 reads CASSFKPGNQPQHF. CDR3 in DNA: TGTGCCAGCAGCTTTAAGCCGGGCAATCAGCCCCAGCATTTT. Variable domain in full (rest from reference TRBV7-2 and TRBJ1-5): GAGVSQSPSNKVTEKGKDVELRCDPISGHTALYWYRQSLGQGLEFLIYFQGNSAPDKSGLPSDRFSAERTGGSVSTLTIQRTQQEDSAVYLCASSFKPGNQPQHFGDGTRLSIL.

The chain links TRBV19 to TRBJ2-2; TRBD1 is a possible D gene (6 bases). The CDR3 loop spans 14 amino acids. V was clipped by 7 bases and J by 6 bases, with 15 bases between them. Germline values: CDR1 LNHDA, CDR2 SQIVND (reference sequence). The CDR3 coding sequence is TGTGCCAGTATCCCTACAAGGGGGTCCGGGGAGCTGTTTTTT. Amino acids: CASIPTRGSGELFF.

This clone was seen only once. The V call is TRBV19, the J call TRBJ2-7; D may be TRBD1 (5 bases). The CDR3 sequence is 13 residues long. Germline V lookup: CDR1 LNHDA, CDR2 SQIVND (reference sequence). V shed 5 bases and J shed 3 bases, with 11 bases lying between them. DNA of the CDR3: TGTGCCAGTAGTCCGACAGCGTACTACGAGCAGTACTTC. Translating it yields CASSPTAYYEQYF.

The gene calls are TRBV15 and TRBJ1-2; D not resolved. The CDR3 totals 12 residues. The germline CDR1 and CDR2 sequences are LNHNV and YYDKDF (reference sequence). V was pared by 5 bases and J by 5 bases, with 9 bases between. The CDR3 coding sequence is TGTGCCACCAGCCCTCAGATTTATGGCTACACCTTC. Protein sequence: CATSPQIYGYTF.

CDR3 sequence: CASRGVFGANVLTF. The CDR3 DNA is TGTGCCAGCAGAGGGGTTTTTGGGGCCAACGTCCTGACTTTC. This sequence joins TRBV2 and TRBJ2-6; the D gene is possibly TRBD1 (5 bases). Trimming removed 6 bases from V and 3 bases from J, with 9 bases in between. The CDR3 consists of 14 residues. Germline V gives CDR1 SNHLY, CDR2 FYNNEI.

The J gene is TRBJ1-3, the V gene TRBV9; D may be TRBD1 (5 bases). The length of the CDR3 is 16 residues. The V end lost 4 bases, the J end lost 3 bases, and 17 bases lay between the germline ends. Germline CDR1 and CDR2: SGDLS and YYNGEE. CDR3 bases: TGTGCCAGCAGCTCAGAGGGTGGGACTTATGGAAACACCATATATTTT. This translates into CASSSEGGTYGNTIYF.